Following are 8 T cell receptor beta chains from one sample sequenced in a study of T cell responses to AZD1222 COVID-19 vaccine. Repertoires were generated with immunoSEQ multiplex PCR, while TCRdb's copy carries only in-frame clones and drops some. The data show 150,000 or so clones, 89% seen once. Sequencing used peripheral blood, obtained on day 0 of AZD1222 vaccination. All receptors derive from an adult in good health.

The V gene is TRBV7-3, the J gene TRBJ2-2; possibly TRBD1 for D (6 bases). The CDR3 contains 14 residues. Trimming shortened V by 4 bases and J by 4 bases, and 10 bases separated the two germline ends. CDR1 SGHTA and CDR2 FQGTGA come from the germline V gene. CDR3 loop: CASSSQGGTGELFF. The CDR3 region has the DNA TGTGCCAGCAGCTCCCAAGGGGGCACCGGGGAGCTGTTTTTT.

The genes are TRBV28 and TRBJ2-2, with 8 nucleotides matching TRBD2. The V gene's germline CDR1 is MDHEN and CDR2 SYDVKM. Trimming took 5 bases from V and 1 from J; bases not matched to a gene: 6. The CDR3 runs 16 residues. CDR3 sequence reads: CASSPGLAGNTGELFF. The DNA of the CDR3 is TGTGCCAGCAGTCCGGGGCTAGCGGGGAACACCGGGGAGCTGTTTTTT.

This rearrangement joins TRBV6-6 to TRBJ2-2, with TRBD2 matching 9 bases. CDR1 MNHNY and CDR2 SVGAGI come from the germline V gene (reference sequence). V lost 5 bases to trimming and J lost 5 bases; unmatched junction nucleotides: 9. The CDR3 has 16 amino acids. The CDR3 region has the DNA TGTGCCAGCAGTCCTTGCGGGGGGGCCAGGACCGGGGAGCTGTTTTTT. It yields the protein CASSPCGGARTGELFF.

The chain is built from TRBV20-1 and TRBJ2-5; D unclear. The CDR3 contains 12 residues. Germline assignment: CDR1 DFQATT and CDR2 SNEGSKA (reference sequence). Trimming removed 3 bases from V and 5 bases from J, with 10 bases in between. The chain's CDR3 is CSASSGFETQYF. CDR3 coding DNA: TGCAGTGCTAGTTCTGGGTTTGAGACCCAGTACTTC.

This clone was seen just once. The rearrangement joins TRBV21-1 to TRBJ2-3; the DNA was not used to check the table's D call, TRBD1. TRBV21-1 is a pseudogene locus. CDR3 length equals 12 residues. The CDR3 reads CASFWGPDTQYF. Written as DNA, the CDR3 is TGTGCCAGCTTCTGGGGCCCAGATACGCAGTATTTT.

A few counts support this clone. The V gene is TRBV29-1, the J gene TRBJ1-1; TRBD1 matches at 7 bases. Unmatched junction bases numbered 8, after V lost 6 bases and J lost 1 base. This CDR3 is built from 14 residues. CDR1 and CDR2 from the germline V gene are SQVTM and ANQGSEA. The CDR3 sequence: CSVAYRGGNTEAFF. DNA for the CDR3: TGCAGCGTCGCTTACAGGGGCGGGAACACTGAAGCTTTCTTT.

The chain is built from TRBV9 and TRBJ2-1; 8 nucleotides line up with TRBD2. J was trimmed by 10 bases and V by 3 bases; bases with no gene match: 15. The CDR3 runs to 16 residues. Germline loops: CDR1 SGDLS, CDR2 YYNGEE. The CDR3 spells CASSDLSGTRLREQFF. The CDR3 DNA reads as TGTGCCAGCAGCGACCTTAGCGGGACCCGTCTTAGGGAGCAGTTCTTC.

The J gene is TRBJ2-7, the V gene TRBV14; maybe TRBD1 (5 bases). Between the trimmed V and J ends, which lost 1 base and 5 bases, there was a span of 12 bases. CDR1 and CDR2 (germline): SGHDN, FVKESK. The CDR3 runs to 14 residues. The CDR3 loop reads CASSQVQASHEQYF. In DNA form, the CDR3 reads TGTGCCAGCAGCCAAGTACAGGCGAGCCACGAGCAGTACTTC.